A single sample is the source of the 7 T cell receptor beta chains below, sequenced in a study of tissue T cells after allogeneic stem cell transplantation (dated by TCRdb to the early 2020s). Taken with the paper, the label for time point translates to: mouse harvest day 7 after allogeneic transplant. Each mouse graft consisted of 10^7 T-cell-depleted bone marrow cells plus 10^6 splenic CD5+ T cells and was given by tail vein injection. The library was obtained by the immunoSEQ multiplex PCR assay. TCRdb carries this immuneACCESS record with in-frame sequences only. Its versions omit some clonotypes, under half of them owing to an unresolved V gene in the studies checked, with the rest unexplained. The sample includes some 7,600 clones, with under 55% observed a single time. 7% to 7.5% of the sample is taken by the ten largest. The sample comprised gut tissue. These receptors were taken from a female BALB/c mouse given C57BL/6 T cells with graft-versus-host disease after an allogeneic hematopoietic cell transplant.

Turning to this clone: The genes and germline here are from mouse. The read ends 1 residue shy of where the CDR3 ends; the end is completed using the germline J gene. The chain combines TRBV26 with TRBJ2-5, with D uncertain. The CDR3 loop spans 12 amino acids. Trimming pared 2 bases from V and 4 bases from J, leaving 4 bases between. Germline-derived CDR1 and CDR2 are KGHPV and FQNQEV (reference sequence). The sequenced part of the CDR3 DNA is TGTGCCAGCAGTCTGAGGGAAGACACCCAGTAC. Amino acid sequence: CASSLREDTQY. The full CDR3 is CASSLREDTQYF. The variable domain in full, completed from reference TRBV26 and TRBJ2-5, reads NSKVIQTPRYLVKGQGQKAKMRCIPEKGHPVVFWYQQNKNNEFKFLINFQNQEVLQQIDMTEKRFSAECPSNSPCSLEIQSSEAGDSALYLCASSLREDTQYFGPGTRLLVL.

Worth noting for this clone: Genes here carry mouse names. The sequence runs out 1 residue before the end of the CDR3; the remainder is reconstructed from the germline J gene. V usage is TRBV26 and J usage is TRBJ2-5; TRBD1 or TRBD2 may be the D gene (5 bases each). Per germline, CDR1 KGHPV and CDR2 FQNQEV (reference sequence). V dropped 4 bases and J dropped 0 bases, with 8 bases sitting between them. The CDR3 sequence is 14 residues long. The sequenced part of the CDR3 DNA is TGTGCCAGCAGTCCGGGGGTTAACCAAGACACCCAGTAC. It translates to CASSPGVNQDTQY. The entire CDR3 sequence reads CASSPGVNQDTQYF.

Remarks on this clone: Gene names and germline refer to mouse. The sequenced fragment ends 1 residue before the CDR3 boundary, so the rest is inferred from the germline J gene. The V gene is TRBV26, the J gene TRBJ1-5, with D tentatively TRBD1 (5 bases). This CDR3 has 14 amino acids. The germline V and J ends were trimmed by 2 bases and 1 base, with 6 bases remaining between them. In germline, CDR1 is KGHPV, CDR2 FQNQEV (reference sequence). The CDR3 DNA, read in part, is TGTGCCAGCAGTCTGCCAGGGAACAACCAGGCTCCGCTT. Amino acid sequence: CASSLPGNNQAPL. In full, the CDR3 reads CASSLPGNNQAPLF.

In its sample, this clone was seen a few times. Mouse names are used for the genes. The observed sequence ends 1 residue before the CDR3 terminus, with the missing tail filled in from the germline J gene. The V call is TRBV2, the J call TRBJ2-7, with D perhaps matching TRBD2 (6 bases). CDR3 length equals 12 residues. V lost 0 bases and J lost 6, with 6 bases in between. Germline V CDR1 and CDR2: LGHNA, YSYQKL. The part of the CDR3 DNA that was read is TGTGCCAGCAGCCAAGAGGGGGGTGAACAGTAC. Translating it yields CASSQEGGEQY. The CDR3, in full, reads CASSQEGGEQYF.

In the case of this clone: Germline and genes: mouse. The CDR3 is cut off 1 residue early in the read; its end comes from the germline J gene. The V call is TRBV29, the J call TRBJ1-3; a weak D match, TRBD1 (5 bases). CDR1 MSHET and CDR2 SYDVDS come from the germline V gene. V was shortened by 5 bases and J by 1 base, with 6 bases between the two germline ends. The CDR3 has 13 amino acids. The sequenced part of the CDR3 DNA is TGTGCTAGCAGTCCAGGGTCTGGAAATACGCTCTAT. Protein sequence: CASSPGSGNTLY. The entire CDR3 protein is CASSPGSGNTLYF.

Concerning this clone itself: The gene names given are mouse names. The read ends 1 residue early relative to the CDR3; the germline J gene fills the gap. This chain joins TRBV26 and TRBJ1-1; D is perhaps TRBD1 (6 bases). This CDR3 is built from 13 residues. Germline CDR1 and CDR2: KGHPV and FQNQEV (reference sequence). V was shortened by 4 bases and J by 5 bases, with 11 bases between the two germline ends. The CDR3 loop is CASSPRDKTEVFF. The covered CDR3 bases are TGTGCCAGCAGTCCGCGGGACAAGACAGAAGTCTTC.

About this clone: Mouse gene names apply. The read ends 1 residue before the CDR3 terminus; that terminus is restored from the germline J gene. The V gene is TRBV15, the J gene TRBJ2-2, with a weak D call TRBD2 (6 bases). Germline-derived CDR1 and CDR2 are SGHND and FRSKSL. V was trimmed by 1 base and J by 0 bases, leaving 6 bases between them. The CDR3 extends over 15 amino acids. Partial CDR3 DNA: TGTGCCAGCAGTTTAGGGGGGGCAAACACCGGGCAGCTCTAC. This codes for CASSLGGANTGQLY. The whole CDR3 sequence is CASSLGGANTGQLYF.